The clone carrying this TCR beta chain was counted between two and nine times. Its antigen is undetermined. TCRdb passed the 5' RACE reads through MiXCR, listing each CDR3 protein once. The repertoire holds 800,000 to 900,000 distinct CDR3 sequences, with approximately 12% as singletons. This sample is part of a study of CD8 T cells in ankylosing spondylitis. Findings and limits, study-wide: Ankylosing spondylitis blood seemed to carry a telltale TCR beta motif made of several highly homologous variants.

V lost 3 bases, J lost 5 bases, and 13 bases lay in between. The CDR3 is made up of 14 amino acids. Germline CDR1 and CDR2: MNHNS and SASEGT. The V call is TRBV6-1, the J call TRBJ2-5; weak D call: TRBD1 (6 bases). The sequence came from a male donor with ankylosing spondylitis. Sample: blood, either unsorted or a sorted T cell fraction (not recorded which). This CDR3 reads CASSEPGQWETQYF. CDR3 coding DNA: TGTGCCAGCAGTGAGCCCGGACAGTGGGAGACCCAGTACTTC.